Below, 3 T cell receptor beta chains from the same sample are listed, as sequenced in a study of T cells in Graves' hyperthyroidism and ophthalmopathy. What was amplified from RNA transcripts were TCR beta CDR3 regions. First-round RT-PCR with HTBI primers amplified the TCR CDR3 region. TCRdb independently ran MiXCR on the multiplex PCR reads; one entry per CDR3 protein. The data show 600,000 to 900,000 distinct CDR3 sequences, with 16% seen just once and 8.4% held by the top ten. The material sequenced was blood. The origin of the receptors is a man aged 18 to 35 with Graves' hyperthyroidism.

This clonotype was seen repeatedly, ten times or more. The gene calls are TRBV18 and TRBJ1-1; 9 positions agree with TRBD1. The CDR3 contains 15 residues. Germline assignment: CDR1 KGHSH and CDR2 LQKENI. The V and J ends lost 3 bases and 5 bases, in that order; junction bases with no gene match: 7. CDR3 nucleotide sequence: TGTGCCAGCTCACCTCGGACAGGGGAAATAACTGAAGCTTTCTTT. Amino acid sequence: CASSPRTGEITEAFF.

This clonotype was recorded a few times. This chain connects TRBV7-9 to TRBJ2-1; 7 nucleotides line up with TRBD2. V lost 1 base to trimming and J lost 3 bases; unmatched junction nucleotides: 3. This CDR3 comprises 15 residues. Germline loops: CDR1 SEHNR, CDR2 FQNEAQ (reference sequence). The DNA of the CDR3 is TGTGCCAGCAGCTTAGTTCTAGCGGACTACAATGAGCAGTTCTTC. As protein: CASSLVLADYNEQFF.

This clonotype was counted at least ten times. This rearrangement joins TRBV2 to TRBJ1-3, with no clear D. Trimming pared 6 bases from V and 0 bases from J, leaving 15 bases between. The length of the CDR3 is 16 residues. CDR1 SNHLY and CDR2 FYNNEI come from the germline V gene. The chain's CDR3 is CASSMLPPSSGNTIYF. DNA for the CDR3: TGTGCCAGCAGCATGTTACCCCCGAGCTCTGGAAACACCATATATTTT. Looking up the rest from reference TRBV2 and TRBJ1-3 gives the full variable domain: EPEVTQTPSHQVTQMGQEVILRCVPISNHLYFYWYRQILGQKVEFLVSFYNNEISEKSEIFDDQFSVERPDGSNFTLKIRSTKLEDSAMYFCASSMLPPSSGNTIYFGEGSWLTVV.